The 18 T cell receptor beta chains reported below all come from one sample, sequenced in a study of blood T cell repertoires in COVID-19. Sequencing used immunoSEQ multiplex PCR; TCRdb keeps in-frame clones, though not all of them. The data hold 150,000 to 200,000 clones, with 86% observed a single time. Sequencing input: PBMCs or T cells enriched from blood (not recorded which). These receptors were collected from a woman aged 25 to 39 who had recovered from COVID-19.

This rearrangement joins TRBV20-1 to TRBJ2-1; 8 bases are shared with TRBD2. CDR3 size: 11 residues. From germline, CDR1 is DFQATT and CDR2 SNEGSKA (reference sequence). The CDR3 coding sequence is TGCGAGGAAGGGACTAGCAATGAGCAGTTCTTC. It is translated as CEEGTSNEQFF.

V is TRBV10-1 and J is TRBJ1-4; D may be TRBD1 (5 bases). The V end lost 0 bases, the J end lost 8 bases, and 10 bases lay between the germline ends. This CDR3 comprises 14 residues. Per germline, CDR1 WNHNN and CDR2 SYGVQD (reference sequence). The CDR3 sequence: CASSESDNREKLFF. CDR3 nucleotide sequence: TGCGCCAGCAGTGAGTCGGACAATAGGGAAAAACTGTTTTTT.

The rearrangement links TRBV7-2 to TRBJ1-1; D is possibly TRBD1 (5 bases). From germline, CDR1 is SGHTA and CDR2 FQGNSA. V was shortened by 5 bases and J by 0 bases, with 10 bases between the two germline ends. This CDR3 has 14 amino acids. DNA for the CDR3: TGTGCCAGCAGCCCCGGGGGGATGAACACTGAAGCTTTCTTT. Its translation is CASSPGGMNTEAFF.

The chain combines TRBV28 with TRBJ2-7; D possibly corresponds to TRBD1 (5 bases). Trimming pared 10 bases from V and 4 bases from J, leaving 17 bases between. CDR1 and CDR2 (germline): MDHEN, SYDVKM. This CDR3 comprises 13 residues. The chain's CDR3 is CATAPQGMYEQYF. In DNA form, the CDR3 reads TGTGCCACCGCCCCGCAGGGTATGTACGAGCAGTACTTC.

V usage is TRBV11-2 and J usage is TRBJ1-6; D is ambiguous. This CDR3 is built from 13 residues. Germline lookup yields CDR1 SGHAT and CDR2 FQNNGV. V was pared by 8 bases and J by 6 bases, with 11 bases between. The CDR3 DNA reads as TGTGCCAGCTCCGACACTTTTAATTCACCCCTCCACTTT. Protein: CASSDTFNSPLHF.

V gene TRBV9 combines with J gene TRBJ2-7, with D possibly being TRBD1 (6 bases). The CDR3 loop spans 15 amino acids. V lost 4 bases and J lost 2, with 16 bases in between. The V gene's germline CDR1 is SGDLS and CDR2 YYNGEE. The CDR3: CASSLEGDGTYEQYF. The CDR3 bases are TGTGCCAGCAGCCTCGAGGGGGACGGAACCTACGAGCAGTACTTC.

The chain joins TRBV27 to TRBJ2-2, with D perhaps matching TRBD1 (6 bases). The germline V gene has CDR1 MNHEY and CDR2 SMNVEV (reference sequence). Trimming pared 1 base from V and 8 bases from J, leaving 8 bases between. This CDR3 contains 13 residues. Written as DNA, the CDR3 is TGTGCCAGCAGTTTATTAGGGGGAGGGGAGCTGTTTTTT. Its translation is CASSLLGGGELFF.

The chain links TRBV4-1 to TRBJ1-6, with unresolved D. Trimming took off 0 bases at V and 6 bases at J, with 12 bases between the two ends. In germline, CDR1 is MGHRA, CDR2 YSYEKL. The CDR3 spans 16 residues. The CDR3, as DNA: TGCGCCAGCAGCCAAGAAATGGCAGGCCTTAATTCACCCCTCCACTTT. Protein sequence: CASSQEMAGLNSPLHF.

This sequence joins TRBV7-6 and TRBJ2-1; D gene unclear. Trimming shortened V by 2 bases and J by 7 bases, and 6 bases separated the two germline ends. This CDR3 spans 12 amino acids. The germline V gene has CDR1 SGHVS and CDR2 FNYEAQ. The CDR3 nucleotides read TGTGCCAGCAGCTTACTCCGGAATGAGCAGTTCTTC. This gives the protein CASSLLRNEQFF.

The V gene is TRBV6-5, the J gene TRBJ1-1; 7 nucleotides align to TRBD1. V was pared by 1 base and J by 5 bases, with 4 bases of the junction left unmatched. The CDR3 extends over 14 amino acids. CDR1 MNHEY and CDR2 SVGAGI come from the germline V gene. CDR3 bases: TGTGCCAGCAGTTACTTTAACAGGGGTACTGAAGCTTTCTTT. Its translation: CASSYFNRGTEAFF.

The chain uses TRBV19 and TRBJ2-7; 7 bases are shared with TRBD2. Germline lookup yields CDR1 LNHDA and CDR2 SQIVND (reference sequence). CDR3 size: 22 residues. Germline trimming cut 5 bases from V and 4 bases from J; bases unmatched to any gene: 32. CDR3: CASSEIGTNHPIEPQVKYEQYF. The CDR3 DNA is TGTGCCAGTAGTGAGATCGGGACTAACCATCCTATAGAACCCCAAGTGAAATACGAGCAGTACTTC.

The V call is TRBV11-2, the J call TRBJ1-2; 8 nucleotides line up with TRBD1. There are 16 residues in the CDR3. Looked up from germline, CDR1 is SGHAT and CDR2 is FQNNGV. With V trimmed by 5 bases and J by 4 bases, 12 bases remained unmatched. The CDR3 nucleotides read TGTGCCAGCAGCCCACGGACAGGGAAAGTAGCCTATGGCTACACCTTC. Translation gives CASSPRTGKVAYGYTF.

The chain joins TRBV30 to TRBJ1-5, with D possibly matching TRBD1 (5 bases). The CDR3 extends over 17 amino acids. The germline V and J ends were trimmed by 0 bases and 0 bases, with 15 bases remaining between them. Germline V gene data show CDR1 as GTSNPN and CDR2 as SVGIG (reference sequence). In nucleotides, the CDR3 is TGTGCCTGGAGTGTACAGCAGGGATTTTATAGCAATCAGCCCCAGCATTTT. Its translation is CAWSVQQGFYSNQPQHF.

The chain combines TRBV9 with TRBJ1-1; TRBD1 might be the D (5 bases). The CDR3 runs to 14 residues. Germline values: CDR1 SGDLS, CDR2 YYNGEE. Trimming stripped 6 bases from V and 10 bases from J, with 22 bases between. The CDR3 DNA reads as TGTGCCAGCACACCCCGAGAAGGGACTCAAGTAGCTTTCTTT. Translating it yields CASTPREGTQVAFF.

This rearrangement joins TRBV9 to TRBJ1-2; D is perhaps TRBD1 (5 bases). The CDR3 totals 14 residues. Germline V gene lookup returns CDR1 SGDLS and CDR2 YYNGEE. V shed 8 bases and J shed 4 bases, with 18 bases lying between them. The CDR3 nucleotides are TGTGCCAGAAAACGGGGGGGATGCAGCTATGGCTACACCTTC. Its protein product is CARKRGGCSYGYTF.

This clone was counted only a few times. This chain connects TRBV4-1 to TRBJ2-5; weak D call: TRBD1 (6 bases). V was trimmed by 3 bases and J by 4 bases, leaving 12 bases between them. Germline V gives CDR1 MGHRA, CDR2 YSYEKL. CDR3 length: 14 residues. The CDR3 DNA is TGCGCCAGCAGCCAGGACACAGGGATAGAGACCCAGTACTTC. Amino acids: CASSQDTGIETQYF.

The chain has TRBV18 and TRBJ2-5, with TRBD1 identical over 7 bases. The CDR3 is 17 residues long. In germline, CDR1 is KGHSH, CDR2 LQKENI. With V trimmed by 6 bases and J by 4 bases, 17 bases remained unmatched. The CDR3 here is CASSHTLGRDSTETQYF. The CDR3 nucleotides read TGTGCCAGCTCCCACACCTTAGGCCGGGACAGCACAGAGACCCAGTACTTC. The full variable domain, completed using reference TRBV18 and TRBJ2-5, is NAGVMQNPRHLVRRRGQEARLRCSPMKGHSHVYWYRQLPEEGLKFMVYLQKENIIDESGMPKERFSAEFPKEGPSILRIQQVVRGDSAAYFCASSHTLGRDSTETQYFGPGTRLLVL.

This chain joins TRBV18 and TRBJ2-3; 7 bases align to TRBD1. J was trimmed by 1 base and V by 0 bases; bases with no gene match: 7. CDR3 length equals 17 residues. In germline, CDR1 is KGHSH, CDR2 LQKENI. The CDR3 DNA is TGTGCCAGCTCACCACCGGGCATCGGACAGGGCACAGATACGCAGTATTTT. It is translated as CASSPPGIGQGTDTQYF. Variable domain in full (rest from reference TRBV18 and TRBJ2-3): NAGVMQNPRHLVRRRGQEARLRCSPMKGHSHVYWYRQLPEEGLKFMVYLQKENIIDESGMPKERFSAEFPKEGPSILRIQQVVRGDSAAYFCASSPPGIGQGTDTQYFGPGTRLTVL.